These T cell receptor beta chains were read from a single sample in a study of blood T cell repertoires in COVID-19. Assay used: immunoSEQ multiplex PCR; TCRdb lists only in-frame clones, some missing. The sample gives 53,000 or so clones, about 86% of which show up once; about 11% is in the top ten. The source material was peripheral blood. Source of these receptors: a man in his 70s with active COVID-19. Both conserved end residues are part of each CDR3. A D gene is named only where the DNA matches it firmly. Not all rows give a size; the values are once, few, many and, for expanded clones, a class.

j_gene,abundance,v_gene,d_gene,CDR3nt,CDR3aa
TRBJ1-3,-,TRBV19,-,TGTGCCGCACGACCGGGGGGGGGAAACACCATATATTTT,CAARPGGGNTIYF
TRBJ1-6,-,TRBV30,-,TGTGCCTGGAGTCGGAACAGTCTCTCCTATAATTCACCCCTCCACTTT,CAWSRNSLSYNSPLHF
TRBJ1-1,-,TRBV5-5,TRBD1,TGTGCCAGCAGCCGGAGACAGGGCGAGAACACTGAAGCTTTCTTT,CASSRRQGENTEAFF
TRBJ2-2,-,TRBV5-1,TRBD2,TGCGCCAGCAGCTTGATCGCCGGACTAGCGGGGGGCCCCCTGGCCGGGGAGCTGTTTTTT,CASSLIAGLAGGPLAGELFF
TRBJ2-1,-,TRBV11-3,TRBD1,TGTGCCAGCAGCCTAGACAGGGGGTCCTACAATGAGCAGTTCTTC,CASSLDRGSYNEQFF
TRBJ1-5,few,TRBV7-2,-,TGTGCCAGCAGCTTAGCGAGAGAGGTGCCCCAGCATTTT,CASSLAREVPQHF
TRBJ1-6,-,TRBV10-3,TRBD1,TGTGCCATCAGTGAGTCAACAGGGGGACTCAATTCACCCCTCCACTTT,CAISESTGGLNSPLHF
TRBJ1-4,-,TRBV5-1,TRBD1,TGCGCCAGCAGCCAGTCAGGACAGGCCGGGGGTGAAAAACTGTTTTTT,CASSQSGQAGGEKLFF
TRBJ1-2,once,TRBV18,-,TGTGCCAGCTCACCTCTGGACAGCTACTATGGCTACACCTTC,CASSPLDSYYGYTF
TRBJ1-4,-,TRBV27,-,TGTGCCAGCAGTTCGTCGGGTCCTAATGAAAAACTGTTTTTT,CASSSSGPNEKLFF
TRBJ2-2,-,TRBV9,-,TGTGCCAGCAGCGCCCAAACAGGGACCGGGGAGCTGTTTTTT,CASSAQTGTGELFF
TRBJ2-5,-,TRBV6-5,-,TGTGCCAGCAGGAGACAGTCCCAAGAGACCCAGTACTTC,CASRRQSQETQYF
TRBJ1-1,few,TRBV29-1,-,TGCAGCGTTGGGGGCGGGAACACTGAAGCTTTCTTT,CSVGGGNTEAFF
TRBJ1-6,-,TRBV7-3,TRBD1,TGTGCCAGCAGCGAGGACAGGCGCGCCCCCCTCCACTTT,CASSEDRRAPLHF
TRBJ2-5,few,TRBV29-1,TRBD2,TGCAGCGTTGAAGGGGGAGGCGGGGGATCAGAGACCCAGTACTTC,CSVEGGGGGSETQYF
TRBJ1-6,-,TRBV19,TRBD1,TGTGCCAGTAGGGCCCGGACAGGGAATAATTCACCCCTCCACTTT,CASRARTGNNSPLHF
TRBJ1-5,-,TRBV12-3/TRBV12-4,TRBD1,TGTGCCAGCTGCCAGGGGGAAGCTGGGCCCCAGCATTTT,CASCQGEAGPQHF
TRBJ1-4,-,TRBV5-4,-,TGTGCCAGCAGCTTAGCCGGGGGTCAAGAAAAACTGTTTTTT,CASSLAGGQEKLFF
TRBJ1-5,-,TRBV2,-,TGTGCCAGCAGGCGGAGTGCCTCGCTGATGCGACTTAATCAGCCCCAGCATTTT,CASRRSASLMRLNQPQHF
TRBJ2-7,-,TRBV19,-,TGTGCCAGTAGTCCTTCCGGGATCACCTACGAGCAGTACTTC,CASSPSGITYEQYF
TRBJ2-5,-,TRBV19,TRBD2,TGTGCCAGTAGTGTCTTTAGCGGGGGACAAGAGACCCAGTACTTC,CASSVFSGGQETQYF
TRBJ1-2,-,TRBV6-2/TRBV6-3,TRBD1,TGTGCCAGCAGTCACCCGGGACAGGGAACCTATGGCTACACCTTC,CASSHPGQGTYGYTF
TRBJ1-2,-,TRBV15,TRBD1,TGTGCCACCAGCAGGTCTCTCTTCCGGGACAGGGGAGAGGGGACCTATGGCTACACCTTC,CATSRSLFRDRGEGTYGYTF
TRBJ2-2,-,TRBV5-6,-,TGTGCCAGCAGCTTCGACGGGGGGCGGAGCGGGGAGCTGTTTTTT,CASSFDGGRSGELFF
TRBJ2-7,-,TRBV6-5,-,TGTGCCAGCAGCCCCCTGGCGGGGGCTAACGAGCAGTACTTC,CASSPLAGANEQYF
TRBJ2-1,-,TRBV3-1/TRBV3-2,-,TGTGCCAGCAGCCAAGGAGGACACAGCGTTTGGGATGAGCAGTTCTTC,CASSQGGHSVWDEQFF
TRBJ1-5,-,TRBV12-5,-,TGTGCTAGTGGTTTGTCACATCGGACAGATAGGGTTCAGCCCCAGCATTTT,CASGLSHRTDRVQPQHF
TRBJ2-3,-,TRBV5-1,TRBD2,TGCGCCAGCAGCCTCCCCGGGACTAGCGGGGGCACAGATACGCAGTATTTT,CASSLPGTSGGTDTQYF
TRBJ1-1,-,TRBV2,TRBD1,TGTGCCAGCAGATCCCAGGGGGAATCCACTGAAGCTTTCTTT,CASRSQGESTEAFF
TRBJ2-5,few,TRBV7-9,-,TGTGCCAGCAGCCCGGCGGTATCCCAGTACTTC,CASSPAVSQYF
TRBJ2-1,-,TRBV6-2/TRBV6-3,TRBD2,TGTGCCAGCAGTTACTCGGGACTAGCGGGAGCCCACTCCTACAATGAGCAGTTCTTC,CASSYSGLAGAHSYNEQFF
TRBJ2-5,-,TRBV6-1,-,TGTGCCAGCAGTGAACTGGAGGGTGGGACCCAGTACTTC,CASSELEGGTQYF
TRBJ2-3,-,TRBV19,-,TGTGCCAGTAGTATAGCCCGGGGTAGCACAGATACGCAGTATTTT,CASSIARGSTDTQYF
TRBJ2-5,-,TRBV7-8,-,TGTGCCAGCAGCTTAGCGTCTTACCTTCAGGGGCAAGAGACCCAGTACTTC,CASSLASYLQGQETQYF
TRBJ1-6,-,TRBV19,-,TGTGCCAGTAGTATGAGGGGGAGCTCCTATAATTCACCCCTCCACTTT,CASSMRGSSYNSPLHF
TRBJ1-2,few,TRBV5-6,TRBD1,TGTGCCAGCAGCTTTGGGACAGGGTTCTATGGCTACACCTTC,CASSFGTGFYGYTF
TRBJ2-7,-,TRBV11-1,TRBD1,TGTGCCAGCAGCTTAGGGACAGGCCGGGGTCACTACGAGCAGTACTTC,CASSLGTGRGHYEQYF
TRBJ2-7,-,TRBV18,-,TGTGCCAGCTCACCACCGTCTTTTTCCGAGCAGTACTTC,CASSPPSFSEQYF
TRBJ1-2,-,TRBV5-6,-,TGTGCCAGCAGTCAACAGGGTAACTATGGCTACACCTTC,CASSQQGNYGYTF
TRBJ2-7,-,TRBV25-1,-,TGTGCCAGCAGTGGACAGAATTACGAGCAGTACTTC,CASSGQNYEQYF
TRBJ2-1,-,TRBV18,TRBD2,TGTGCCAGCTCACCATCCCTAGCGGGGGGAACCTACAATGAGCAGTTCTTC,CASSPSLAGGTYNEQFF
TRBJ2-1,-,TRBV5-8,TRBD2,TGTGCCAGCAGCCCCGAGGGAGGGACTGAGCAGTTCTTC,CASSPEGGTEQFF
TRBJ1-1,-,TRBV18,-,TGTGCCAGCTCACCAGTCCGGGTCCGGGAGAACACTGAAGCTTTCTTT,CASSPVRVRENTEAFF
TRBJ2-5,-,TRBV2,TRBD2,TGTGCCAGCAGTGGGGCAAAGGGACTAGCCGCCCACTTC,CASSGAKGLAAHF
TRBJ2-1,once,TRBV27,-,TGTGCCAGCAGGCCAAGGGGCGCCTACAATGAGCAGTTCTTC,CASRPRGAYNEQFF
TRBJ1-2,few,TRBV7-9,-,TGTGCCAGCAGGACAAGCCCAGAAAGCTACACCTTC,CASRTSPESYTF